The sequence of this T cell receptor beta chain was determined in a study of blood T cell repertoires in COVID-19. Study overall: The origin of the acute and convalescent COVID-19 samples was the United States, Italy and Spain.

Trimming took off 0 bases at V and 11 bases at J, with 10 bases between the two ends. The CDR3 is made up of 11 amino acids. Germline CDR1 and CDR2: GTSNPN and SVGIG (reference sequence). Original methodology: Amplification of reference gene primers was used by the study to estimate nucleated cell counts. Some clones are missing from TCRdb's copy, which holds only in-frame ones; the method was immunoSEQ multiplex PCR. For V, J and clone size, that table is used; D and trimming come from the DNA. The data show roughly 140,000 clones, 75% to 90% seen once. The chain carries TRBV30 and TRBJ1-1, with no clear D. Sequenced input: peripheral blood. This TCR was recovered from a woman aged 60-70 years with active COVID-19. The CDR3 DNA reads TGTGCCTGGAGTGTACAAAATTGGGCTTTCTTT. Amino acid sequence: CAWSVQNWAFF.